Sequencing of this T cell receptor (beta chain) was carried out in a study of blood T cell repertoires in COVID-19. This clone has just one count. TCRdb keeps only in-frame clones here, not all; method: immunoSEQ multiplex PCR. The sample gives some 490,000 clones, roughly nine tenths of which show up once; approximately 8.3% is in the top ten. Sequencing was carried out using PBMCs or T cells enriched from blood (not recorded which). This sequence was found in a woman in her sixties or seventies who had recovered from COVID-19.

The CDR3 reads CARSFRFLCGAFF. The CDR3 DNA reads TGTGCCAGAAGCTTTAGGTTCTTGTGCGGGGCTTTCTTT. This chain uses TRBV5-3 with TRBJ1-1; D gene ambiguous. TRBV5-3 qualifies as an ORF whose function is uncertain. The CDR3 length is 13 residues. With 2 bases removed from V and 11 bases from J, the gap between germline ends came to 16 bases.